This T cell receptor (beta chain) is from a study of blood T cell repertoires in COVID-19. Study at large: The United States, Italy and Spain supplied acute and convalescent COVID-19 samples. T cells, B-cell-depleted T cells, or PBMCs provided the cDNA or gDNA that served as material.

To note about this clone: The same CDR3 also results from other DNA sequences found in this sample.

Study processing details: For nucleated cells, counts were estimated from reference gene primer amplification. Sequencing used immunoSEQ multiplex PCR; TCRdb keeps in-frame clones, though not all of them. V and J calls plus clone size are reproduced from that table; the DNA served to infer D and trimming. The sample lists about 220,000 clones, about 81% occurring once. Enrollment of patients from Seattle took place during active infection, with longitudinal follow-up. This TCR came from a woman in her seventies with COVID-19, enrolled during active disease. The specimen sequenced was peripheral blood.

The CDR3 nucleotides read TGTGCCAGCAGACCCCCGGGACAGGGCAATCAGCCCCAGCATTTT. It codes for CASRPPGQGNQPQHF. The chain employs TRBV7-2 and TRBJ1-5, with 8 bases identical to TRBD1. CDR1 and CDR2 (germline): SGHTA, FQGNSA. J gave up 2 bases and V 6 bases, and 6 bases lay outside the gene matches. The CDR3 totals 15 residues.